This T cell receptor beta chain was profiled in a study of blood T cell repertoires in COVID-19. Across the whole study: Both acute and convalescent COVID-19 samples were obtained from the United States, Italy and Spain.

Germline V gene lookup returns CDR1 SNHLY and CDR2 FYNNEI. J was trimmed by 4 bases and V by 6 bases; bases with no gene match: 6. This CDR3 region has 14 residues. During active infection, Seattle patients enrolled and were then monitored through disease. Original processing methods: It was from reference gene primer amplification that nucleated cell counts were estimated. The table came from immunoSEQ multiplex PCR; TCRdb's copy has only in-frame clones and leaves some out. That table gives V, J and clone size, and the DNA gave D and trimming. The sample gives about 270,000 clones, less than 85% of which show up once; roughly 1.5% is in the top ten.

The sample comprised peripheral blood. V is TRBV2 and J is TRBJ2-1; TRBD2 matches 7 bases. This receptor was taken from a human donor with COVID-19, enrolled during active disease. The donor label of this sample is uncertain. Written as DNA, the CDR3 is TGTGCCAGCAGGTCGGGACTACTTTACAATGAGCAGTTCTTC. Protein sequence: CASRSGLLYNEQFF.